The clone carrying this T cell receptor (beta chain) was picked up a small number of times. The record originates from a study of T cell repertoires in ileal Crohn's disease. The germline V and J ends were trimmed by 1 base and 4 bases, with 5 bases remaining between them. Germline-derived CDR1 and CDR2 are LNHDA and SQIVND (reference sequence). The CDR3 covers 13 residues. Using immunoSEQ multiplex PCR, the repertoire was profiled, and TCRdb retains in-frame clones only, with some absent. The sample records over a thousand clones, roughly 80% being singletons. Time point noted: neoterminal ileum biopsy at postoperative endoscopy, about 6 months after surgery.

The rearrangement uses TRBV19 and TRBJ2-1; D is uncertain. This TCR came from an adult with Crohn's disease. Material: ileal tissue. CDR3 loop: CASSIAEYNEQFF. CDR3 DNA: TGTGCCAGTAGTATAGCAGAATACAATGAGCAGTTCTTC. Based on the CDR3 plus reference TRBV19 and TRBJ2-1, the full variable domain is DGGITQSPKYLFRKEGQNVTLSCEQNLNHDAMYWYRQDPGQGLRLIYYSQIVNDFQKGDIAEGYSVSREKKESFPLTVTSAQKNPTAFYLCASSIAEYNEQFFGPGTRLTVL.